These T cell receptor beta chains were read from a single sample in a study of T-cell memory formation after mild COVID-19. MiXCR, applied by TCRdb to the 5' RACE reads, yields one record per CDR3 protein. Found here are some 490,000 distinct CDR3 sequences, roughly 18% of them singletons; the top ten hold roughly 12%. Sequencing used PBMCs or a T cell subset sorted from them (not recorded which). These receptors were taken from an adult woman who had mild COVID-19 (a few samples of this study predate the infection). Cell type and time point are not known. Both conserved end residues are part of each CDR3. D genes are given only for firm matches. Clone size is given for some rows only: seen once, a few or many times, or a class if the clone is expanded.

>TRBJ2-3|TRBV10-3|NA|NA
TGTGCCATCAGTGAGTCGGGACTGGGAGATACGCAGTATTTT
CAISESGLGDTQYF
>TRBJ1-1|TRBV7-9|many|NA
TGTGCCAGCAGCTCAGGGCCTGAAGCTTTCTTT
CASSSGPEAFF
>TRBJ2-7|TRBV10-3|NA|TRBD1
TGTGCCATCAGTGAGTCGGGGGGACAGGGTAGCCCCTACGAGCAGTACTTC
CAISESGGQGSPYEQYF
>TRBJ2-7|TRBV6-2/TRBV6-3|NA|NA
TGTGCCAGCCACAACAGCCCTCAGGGTTGGGACGAGCAGTACTTC
CASHNSPQGWDEQYF
>TRBJ2-1|TRBV7-2|many|NA
TGTGCCAGCAGCTTAGACAGGTCCACGGCCTACAATGAGCAGTTCTTC
CASSLDRSTAYNEQFF
>TRBJ1-5|TRBV7-8|few|TRBD1
TGTGCCAGCAGCGCAGGGGGCTACGATCAGCCCCAGCATTTT
CASSAGGYDQPQHF
>TRBJ2-7|TRBV20-1|NA|TRBD2
TGCAGTGCCGGTACTAGCGGGAGCTCCTACGAGCAGTACTTC
CSAGTSGSSYEQYF
>TRBJ1-2|TRBV7-3|few|TRBD1
TGTGCCAGCAGCTCCGGACAGGGGTTAGGCTACACCTTC
CASSSGQGLGYTF
>TRBJ1-2|TRBV12-3/TRBV12-4|few|NA
TGTGCCAGCAGTGAAGGACCCGGGGGAAGCCCATTCGGCTACACCTTC
CASSEGPGGSPFGYTF
>TRBJ2-2|TRBV7-9|many|TRBD2
TGTGCCAGCAGACCGACTAGCGGGAGGGCCAACACCGGGGAGCTGTTTTTT
CASRPTSGRANTGELFF
>TRBJ2-1|TRBV12-3/TRBV12-4|NA|TRBD1
TGTGCCGGCAGTTTAAGGTTGGGAGACCCGGGACAGGGCTACAATGAGCAGTTCTTC
CAGSLRLGDPGQGYNEQFF
>TRBJ2-7|TRBV7-9|few|NA
TGTGCCAGCGCGAGTGTGAGAAGCTCCTACGAGCAGTACTTC
CASASVRSSYEQYF
>TRBJ1-6|TRBV7-3|NA|NA
TGTGCCAGCAGCTTAGGGGGGACAAATTCACCCCTCCACTTT
CASSLGGTNSPLHF
>TRBJ1-1|TRBV3-1|NA|NA
TGTGCCAGCAGCCAAGTCTACACTGAAGCTTTCTTT
CASSQVYTEAFF
>TRBJ1-1|TRBV27|NA|NA
TGTGCCAGCAGTAAACAGACGAACACTGAAGCTTTCTTT
CASSKQTNTEAFF